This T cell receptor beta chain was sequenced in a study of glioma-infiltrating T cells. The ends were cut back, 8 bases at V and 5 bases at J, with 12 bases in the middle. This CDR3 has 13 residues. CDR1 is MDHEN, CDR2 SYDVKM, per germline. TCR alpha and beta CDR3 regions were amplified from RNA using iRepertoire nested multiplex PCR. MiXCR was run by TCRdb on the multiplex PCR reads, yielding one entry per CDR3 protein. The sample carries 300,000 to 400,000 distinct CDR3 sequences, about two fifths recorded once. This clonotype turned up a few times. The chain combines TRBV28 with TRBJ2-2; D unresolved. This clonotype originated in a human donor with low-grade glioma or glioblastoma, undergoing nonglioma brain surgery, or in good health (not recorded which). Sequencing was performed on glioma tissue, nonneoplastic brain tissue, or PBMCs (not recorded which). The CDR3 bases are TGTGCCAGCCGTCGAACGGAAACCGGGGAGCTGTTTTTT. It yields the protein CASRRTETGELFF.